This T cell receptor (beta chain) was captured by sequencing in a study of CD4+ T cells in melanoma. Only one count was recorded for this clone. Its antigen is unidentified. General observations from the study: CD8+ T cell, macrophage and B cell function reportedly correlated with neoantigen-specific CD4+ T cells. Reportedly, melanoma neoantigen-specific CD4+ T cells showed varied differentiation states.

CDR1 MRHNA and CDR2 SNTAGT come from the germline V gene. This CDR3 comprises 16 residues. V gave up 4 bases and J gave up 4 bases; unmatched junction bases: 6. Libraries were prepared by immunoSEQ multiplex PCR; TCRdb keeps only in-frame clonotypes and omits some of them. This table has approximately 12,000 clones, just over 65% appearing once. The sequence derives from a human donor with melanoma. The rearrangement links TRBV6-4 to TRBJ2-3; 12 bases line up with TRBD2. Specimen: cells from a culture (not recorded whether cultured in vitro). In DNA form, the CDR3 reads TGTGCCAGCAGTGCAGTCGGACTAGCGGGGTCAGATACGCAGTATTTT. It codes for CASSAVGLAGSDTQYF.